Shown below are 13 T cell receptor beta chains from a single sample sequenced in a study of cytomegalovirus exposure and HLA in healthy donors. 13 Jbeta primers and 60 Vbeta primers were used for the PCR. Produced via immunoSEQ multiplex PCR; TCRdb's table is partial and in-frame only. This sample has some 170,000 clones, with nearly 80% found just once. The specimen sequenced was PBMCs. These receptors came from a female donor in good health and CMV-seronegative.

This clone turned up a few times. The CDR3 region is CASSVDQDQPQHF. The CDR3 DNA reads TGTGCCAGCAGCGTAGATCAGGATCAGCCCCAGCATTTT. This chain joins TRBV9 and TRBJ1-5; no clear D gene. The CDR3 covers 13 residues. Trimming removed 0 bases at V and 5 bases at J, with 6 bases between. Germline values: CDR1 SGDLS, CDR2 YYNGEE.

V gene TRBV19 combines with J gene TRBJ1-2; tentative D call: TRBD1 (5 bases). The germline gives CDR1 LNHDA, CDR2 SQIVND (reference sequence). CDR3 length: 14 residues. Trimming took 5 bases from V and 4 from J, leaving 14 bases between them. CDR3 sequence: CASSGPGVSYGYTF. Written as DNA, the CDR3 is TGTGCCAGTAGTGGCCCGGGGGTATCCTATGGCTACACCTTC.

The table lists this clone with a count of one. The gene calls are TRBV27 and TRBJ2-1; TRBD2 agrees at 11 bases. Germline CDR1 is MNHEY and CDR2 is SMNVEV (reference sequence). This CDR3 comprises 15 residues. V shed 0 bases and J 10 bases; nucleotides not matched to a gene: 5. CDR3 protein: CASSLSPSGRSEQFF. The CDR3 coding sequence is TGTGCCAGCAGTTTATCGCCTAGCGGGAGGTCAGAGCAGTTCTTC.

The genes are TRBV30 and TRBJ1-6, with D perhaps TRBD1 (5 bases). V lost 1 base, J lost 2 bases, and 12 bases lay in between. CDR1 is GTSNPN and CDR2 is SVGIG in the germline V gene (reference sequence). This CDR3 region has 16 residues. CDR3 in DNA: TGTGCCTGGAGTGGCCAGGGTGGGGCCTATAATTCACCCCTCCACTTT. It encodes CAWSGQGGAYNSPLHF.

The V gene is TRBV2, the J gene TRBJ2-7; a possible D gene is TRBD1 (6 bases). V lost 6 bases and J lost 0, with 12 bases in between. This CDR3 is 14 amino acids long. Germline CDR1 is SNHLY and CDR2 is FYNNEI. The CDR3 spells CASRTQGYSYEQYF. The CDR3 nucleotides are TGTGCCAGCAGGACACAGGGTTACTCCTACGAGCAGTACTTC.

The chain has TRBV6-6 and TRBJ1-1, with a tentative D call TRBD1 (5 bases). The CDR3 runs 14 residues. Between the trimmed V and J ends, which lost 2 bases and 1 base, there was a span of 8 bases. Germline V gene data show CDR1 as MNHNY and CDR2 as SVGAGI (reference sequence). For the CDR3, the DNA is TGTGCCAGCAGTTACACTCAGGGGAACACTGAAGCTTTCTTT. Translating gives CASSYTQGNTEAFF.

The V call is TRBV15, the J call TRBJ2-1; 7 bases line up with TRBD2. V lost 0 bases, J lost 4 bases, and 9 bases stayed unmatched. Germline-derived CDR1 and CDR2 are LNHNV and YYDKDF (reference sequence). The CDR3 is 17 residues long. CDR3 in amino acids: CATSRDLTSSGYNEQFF. Written as DNA, the CDR3 is TGTGCCACCAGCAGAGATCTGACGTCTAGCGGATACAATGAGCAGTTCTTC.

The chain links TRBV5-1 to TRBJ2-1, with 7 nucleotides matching TRBD1. Germline trimming cut 4 bases from V and 4 bases from J; bases unmatched to any gene: 14. This CDR3 is 17 amino acids long. The germline V gene encodes CDR1 SGHRS and CDR2 YFSETQ. Written as DNA, the CDR3 is TGCGCCAGCAGCCCCCAGGCGGTACAGGGGCTATACAATGAGCAGTTCTTC. Its translation is CASSPQAVQGLYNEQFF.

This clone has a handful of counts. This chain uses TRBV5-1 with TRBJ1-1, with 8 bases lining up with TRBD1. The CDR3 totals 17 residues. The V gene end was trimmed by 4 bases and the J gene end by 1 base; junction bases not matched to a gene: 12. Germline loops: CDR1 SGHRS, CDR2 YFSETQ. The CDR3 DNA is TGCGCCAGCAGCCGACGGACAGGGTCCGTCGGGAACACTGAAGCTTTCTTT. It translates to CASSRRTGSVGNTEAFF.

The chain joins TRBV27 to TRBJ1-2; TRBD1 aligns across 11 bases. Germline CDR1 reads MNHEY; CDR2 reads SMNVEV (reference sequence). The CDR3 totals 14 residues. V shed 5 bases, J shed 7 bases, and the junction held 6 bases outside the gene matches. This chain's CDR3 is CASSHKGTGGGYTF. CDR3 coding DNA: TGTGCCAGCAGTCACAAGGGGACAGGGGGTGGCTACACCTTC.

The CDR3 DNA reads TGCGCCAGCAGCTTGGTCGGAGAAGCAGGGAACTACGAGCAGTACTTC. The encoded protein is CASSLVGEAGNYEQYF. The chain carries TRBV5-1 and TRBJ2-7; D perhaps matches TRBD1 (5 bases). This CDR3 contains 16 residues. In germline, CDR1 is SGHRS, CDR2 YFSETQ. Trimming took off 0 bases at V and 3 bases at J, with 16 bases between the two ends. The full variable domain, completed using reference TRBV5-1 and TRBJ2-7, is KAGVTQTPRYLIKTRGQQVTLSCSPISGHRSVSWYQQTPGQGLQFLFEYFSETQRNKGNFPGRFSGRQFSNSRSEMNVSTLELGDSALYLCASSLVGEAGNYEQYFGPGTRLTVT.

The sample holds a few counts of this clone. The chain uses TRBV28 and TRBJ2-7; tentative D call: TRBD1 (6 bases). The germline V gene has CDR1 MDHEN and CDR2 SYDVKM. The CDR3 has 13 residues. Deletions cut 4 bases from V and 6 bases from J, with 13 bases between. The CDR3 is CASSSQGFGEQYF. CDR3 DNA: TGTGCCAGCAGTTCACAGGGATTTGGCGAGCAGTACTTC.

This clone was observed a few times. The CDR3 nucleotides are TGTGCCAGTGGACAGGTTCGCGACGAGCAGTACTTC. Translating it yields CASGQVRDEQYF. V gene TRBV25-1 combines with J gene TRBJ2-7, with 7 bases matching TRBD1. CDR1 is MGHDK, CDR2 SYGVNS, per germline. Trimming removed 9 bases from V and 5 bases from J; junction bases left unmatched: 7. The CDR3 is made up of 12 amino acids.